Sequencing of this TCR beta chain was carried out in a study of PD-1 blockade in classical Hodgkin lymphoma. The repertoire was sequenced with immunoSEQ multiplex PCR; TCRdb's copy has only in-frame clones and lacks some. The profile shows about 40,000 clones, 75% to 90% of them singletons. Relapse after autologous stem cell transplantation occurred in every patient, and brentuximab vedotin exposure varied. This CDR3 has 16 amino acids. CDR1 is SGHRS and CDR2 is YFSETQ in the germline V gene. Trimming left V 0 bases short and J 1 base short, with 8 bases between. The starting material was peripheral blood mononuclear cells (PBMCs), obtained at baseline. The sequence was obtained from a human donor with classical Hodgkin lymphoma. The V gene is TRBV5-1, the J gene TRBJ2-6; D is ambiguous. The CDR3 nucleotides read TGCGCCAGCAGCTTGGCCCCACCGTCTGGGGCCAACGTCCTGACTTTC. Translation: CASSLAPPSGANVLTF.